This T cell receptor beta chain came from a study of CD8 T cells in Susac syndrome. This CDR3 is 13 amino acids long. From germline, CDR1 is LGHNA and CDR2 YSLEER. Trimming removed 0 bases from V and 6 bases from J, with 6 bases in between. Random hexamers were used to reverse transcribe roughly 0.45 to 1 ug of RNA. TCRdb re-derived calls from the immunoSEQ multiplex PCR reads in MiXCR, one entry per CDR3 protein. The sample yields about 90,000 distinct CDR3 sequences, around 96% seen once. The clonotype comes from a human donor with Susac syndrome. The specimen was CD8+ T cells from PBMCs. V and J are TRBV4-3 and TRBJ1-5; no clear D gene. For the CDR3, the DNA is TGCGCCAGCAGCCAAGATCGGGGTCAGCCCCAGCATTTT. As protein: CASSQDRGQPQHF.